This T cell receptor (beta chain) was profiled in a study of blood T cells in healthy people across ages. Primers used in a second PCR of about 7 to 12 cycles were a sample-barcoded 5' primer and a J-beta primer mix. MiXCR, run by TCRdb on the 5' RACE reads, gives a single entry per CDR3 protein. The sample holds about 720,000 distinct CDR3 sequences; about 20% are singletons and the top ten take roughly a fifth. This clonotype showed up just a few times. Its antigen is not known. The trim removed 6 bases at V and 8 bases at J, leaving 15 bases unmatched. The CDR3 has 16 amino acids. Germline CDR1 and CDR2: MDHEN and SYDVKM. Isolation of PBMCs gave at least 7 million cells per sample. Study results and caveats: CMV status of donors was unknown, possibly confounding expanded clonotype changes. Aged donors had fewer naive CD4+ cells and lower diversity than long-lived donors.

This TCR came from a man between 70 and 80 years old in good health. The chain has TRBV28 and TRBJ1-2; 10 nucleotides align to TRBD1. Sequencing was performed on blood. The CDR3: CASSPDPKTGGWGYTF. The CDR3 DNA sequence: TGTGCCAGCAGCCCCGACCCCAAGACAGGGGGCTGGGGCTACACCTTC.